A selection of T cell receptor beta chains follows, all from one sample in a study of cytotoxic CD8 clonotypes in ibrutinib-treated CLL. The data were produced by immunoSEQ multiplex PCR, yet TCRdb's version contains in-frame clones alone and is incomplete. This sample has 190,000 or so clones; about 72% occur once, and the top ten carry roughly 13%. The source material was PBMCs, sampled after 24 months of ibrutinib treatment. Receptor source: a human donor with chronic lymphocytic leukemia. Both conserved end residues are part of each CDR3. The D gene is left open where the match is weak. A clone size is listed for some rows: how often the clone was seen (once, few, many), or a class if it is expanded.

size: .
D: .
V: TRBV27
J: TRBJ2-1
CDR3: CASSRDNEQFF
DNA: TGTGCCAGTTCCCGGGACAATGAGCAGTTCTTC

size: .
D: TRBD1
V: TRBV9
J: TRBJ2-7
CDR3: CASSAGQGVYEQYF
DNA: TGTGCCAGCAGCGCCGGACAGGGAGTTTACGAGCAGTACTTC

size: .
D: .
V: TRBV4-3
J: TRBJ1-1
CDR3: CASSQDRVAMNTEAFF
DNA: TGCGCCAGCAGCCAAGATCGGGTAGCAATGAACACTGAAGCTTTCTTT

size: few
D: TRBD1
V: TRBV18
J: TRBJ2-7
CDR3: CASSPVQGISEQYF
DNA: TGTGCCAGCTCACCTGTACAGGGGATCTCCGAGCAGTACTTC

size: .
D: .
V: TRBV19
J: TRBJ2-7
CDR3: CASSIAGTYEQYF
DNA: TGTGCCAGTAGTATAGCCGGTACCTACGAGCAGTACTTC

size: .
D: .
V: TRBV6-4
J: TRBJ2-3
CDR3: CASSDSVGGQYF
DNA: TGTGCCAGCAGTGATTCGGTTGGAGGGCAGTATTTT

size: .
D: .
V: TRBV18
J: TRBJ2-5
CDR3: CASSPQEQETQYF
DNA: TGTGCCAGCTCACCACAAGAACAAGAGACCCAGTACTTC

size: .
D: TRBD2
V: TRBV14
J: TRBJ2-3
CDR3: CASSQALLAGTRSVDTQYF
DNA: TGTGCCAGCAGCCAAGCTCTCCTAGCGGGCACGAGGAGCGTCGATACGCAGTATTTT

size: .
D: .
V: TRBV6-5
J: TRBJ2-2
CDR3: CASSYWNHNSGELFF
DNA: TGTGCCAGCAGTTACTGGAACCATAACTCCGGGGAGCTGTTTTTT

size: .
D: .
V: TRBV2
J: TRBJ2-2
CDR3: CASRDLTDRDTGELFF
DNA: TGTGCCAGCAGGGACCTCACTGACAGAGACACCGGGGAGCTGTTTTTT

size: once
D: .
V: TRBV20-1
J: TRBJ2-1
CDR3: CSGQAYNEQFF
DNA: TGCAGTGGCCAGGCCTACAATGAGCAGTTCTTC

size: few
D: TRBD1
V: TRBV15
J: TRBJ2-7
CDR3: CATGKRQGDYEQYF
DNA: TGTGCCACCGGAAAGAGACAGGGCGACTACGAGCAGTACTTC

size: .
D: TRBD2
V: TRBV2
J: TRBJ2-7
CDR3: CASRPPGGTSNTGAYEQYF
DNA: TGTGCCAGCAGACCACCCGGCGGGACTAGCAACACGGGCGCCTACGAGCAGTACTTC

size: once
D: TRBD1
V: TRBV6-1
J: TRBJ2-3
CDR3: CASSVDRGATDTQYF
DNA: TGTGCCAGCAGTGTAGACAGGGGGGCGACAGATACGCAGTATTTT

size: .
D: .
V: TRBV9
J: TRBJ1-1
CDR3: CASSVGGSLPNTEAFF
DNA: TGTGCCAGCAGCGTAGGGGGGTCTCTTCCGAACACTGAAGCTTTCTTT

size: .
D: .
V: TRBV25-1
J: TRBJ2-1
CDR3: CASSDRTSQAYEQFF
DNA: TGTGCCAGCAGTGACAGAACTAGTCAAGCCTATGAGCAGTTCTTC

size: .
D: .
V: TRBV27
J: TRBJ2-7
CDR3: CASSLTGENSKYEQYF
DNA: TGTGCCAGCAGTTTGACGGGAGAGAATTCGAAGTACGAGCAGTACTTC

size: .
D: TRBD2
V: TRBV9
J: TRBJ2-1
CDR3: CASSVVSGAYNEQFF
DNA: TGTGCCAGCAGCGTAGTAAGCGGGGCCTACAATGAGCAGTTCTTC

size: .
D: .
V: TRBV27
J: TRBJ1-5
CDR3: CASRATGYSNQPQHF
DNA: TGTGCCAGCAGGGCTACAGGGTATAGCAATCAGCCCCAGCATTTT

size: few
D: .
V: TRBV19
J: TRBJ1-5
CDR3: CASSIRAGRAVRGQPQHF
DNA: TGTGCCAGTAGTATCCGGGCAGGGCGGGCTGTGAGAGGTCAGCCCCAGCATTTT

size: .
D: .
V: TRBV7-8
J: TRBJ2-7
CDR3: CASSPIGRREMPTGKYEQYF
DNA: TGTGCCAGCAGCCCGATTGGACGGAGGGAGATGCCCACGGGGAAGTACGAGCAGTACTTC

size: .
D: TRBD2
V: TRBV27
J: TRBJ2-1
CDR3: CASSGLAGIGEQFF
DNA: TGTGCTAGCAGTGGACTAGCGGGAATTGGTGAGCAGTTCTTC

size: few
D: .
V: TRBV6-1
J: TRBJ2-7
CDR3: CASRQTSGPYEQYF
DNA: TGTGCCAGCAGGCAGACTTCCGGGCCCTACGAGCAGTACTTC

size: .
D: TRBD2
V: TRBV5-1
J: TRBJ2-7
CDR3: CASCETSGIYEQYF
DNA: TGCGCCAGCTGCGAGACTAGCGGGATATACGAGCAGTACTTC

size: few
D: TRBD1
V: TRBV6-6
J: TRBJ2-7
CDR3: CAVQGARSEQYF
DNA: TGTGCCGTACAGGGGGCAAGGAGCGAGCAGTACTTC

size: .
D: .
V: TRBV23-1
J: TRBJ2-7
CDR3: CASSQSWGKGEQYF
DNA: TGCGCCAGCAGTCAATCTTGGGGAAAGGGCGAGCAGTACTTC

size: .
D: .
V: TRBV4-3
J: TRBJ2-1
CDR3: CASSQAGSNNEQFF
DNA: TGCGCCAGCAGCCAAGCGGGGTCCAACAATGAGCAGTTCTTC

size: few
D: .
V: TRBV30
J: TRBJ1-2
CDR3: CAWSAVNPYGYTF
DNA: TGTGCCTGGAGTGCAGTGAACCCCTATGGCTACACCTTC

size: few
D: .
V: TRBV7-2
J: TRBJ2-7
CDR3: CASSPAPTSAYEQYF
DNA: TGTGCCAGCAGCCCCGCTCCGACTTCTGCCTACGAGCAGTACTTC

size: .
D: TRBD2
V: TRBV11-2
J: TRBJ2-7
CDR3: CASSLIGTSVYEQYF
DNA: TGTGCCAGCAGCTTAATTGGGACTAGCGTCTACGAGCAGTACTTC

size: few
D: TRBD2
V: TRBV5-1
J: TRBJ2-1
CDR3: CASSLAGRNTYNEQFF
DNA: TGCGCCAGCAGCTTGGCCGGGAGGAACACCTACAATGAGCAGTTCTTC

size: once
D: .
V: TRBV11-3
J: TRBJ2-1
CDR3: CASSLDSSRSSYNEQFF
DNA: TGTGCCAGCAGCTTAGATTCGTCGCGGAGCTCCTACAATGAGCAGTTCTTC

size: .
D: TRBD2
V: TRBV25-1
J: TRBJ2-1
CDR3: CASSEDGGGGGPYNEQFF
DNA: TGTGCCAGCAGTGAAGACGGCGGGGGAGGAGGACCATACAATGAGCAGTTCTTC

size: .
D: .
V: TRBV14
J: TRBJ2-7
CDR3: CASSVRHRDYEQYF
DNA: TGTGCCAGCAGCGTACGACACCGCGATTACGAGCAGTACTTC

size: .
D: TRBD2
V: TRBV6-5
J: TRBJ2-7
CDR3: CASSQSGSGYEQYF
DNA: TGTGCCAGCAGCCAAAGCGGGAGTGGCTACGAGCAGTACTTC

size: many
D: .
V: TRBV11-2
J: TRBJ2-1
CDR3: CASSFTGDNEQFF
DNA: TGTGCCAGCAGCTTCACGGGAGACAATGAGCAGTTCTTC

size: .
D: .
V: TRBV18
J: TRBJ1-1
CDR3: CASSRETNTEAFF
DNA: TGTGCCAGCTCGCGAGAGACGAACACTGAAGCTTTCTTT

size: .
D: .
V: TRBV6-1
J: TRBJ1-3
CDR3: CASHSSGNTIYF
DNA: TGTGCCAGTCATAGCTCTGGAAACACCATATATTTT

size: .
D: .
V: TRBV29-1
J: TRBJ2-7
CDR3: CSVVMGGYEQYF
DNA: TGCAGCGTTGTTATGGGGGGCTACGAGCAGTACTTC

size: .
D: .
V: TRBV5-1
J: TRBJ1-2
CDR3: CASSLEPSDYGYTF
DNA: TGCGCCAGCAGCTTGGAACCGAGTGACTATGGCTACACCTTC

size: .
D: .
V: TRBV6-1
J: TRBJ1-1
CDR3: CASSANRVGTEAFF
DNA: TGTGCCAGCAGTGCTAACAGGGTGGGCACTGAAGCTTTCTTT

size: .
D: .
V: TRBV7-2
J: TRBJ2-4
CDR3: CASSLESGENIQYF
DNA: TGTGCCAGCAGCTTAGAGTCAGGGGAAAACATTCAGTACTTC

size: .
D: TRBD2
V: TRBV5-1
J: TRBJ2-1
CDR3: CASSTGLVSLRDEQFF
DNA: TGCGCCAGCAGCACAGGACTAGTCTCATTGCGTGATGAGCAGTTCTTC